Below, one T cell receptor (beta chain) is given with its context. Its specificity is unknown. This sample was included in a study of Ad26.COV2.S vaccination and SARS-CoV-2 variants. The data were produced by immunoSEQ multiplex PCR, yet TCRdb's version contains in-frame clones alone and is incomplete. Of roughly 400,000 clones listed, about 92% are singletons. The treatment here: roughly 19 received Ad26.COV2.S at low or high dose, single or two shots; a few received placebo; per-sample allocation not given. Repertoires come from day 63 after the first vaccine or placebo injection. This CDR3 has 19 amino acids. The germline V gene encodes CDR1 SGHTS and CDR2 YDEGEE. Trimming took 1 base from V and 1 from J; bases not matched to a gene: 13. Study-wide results and limits: Vaccine recipients surpassed placebo recipients in spike-specific TCR breadth.

The clonotype originates from a person aged 18-60 years who received the Ad26.COV2.S COVID-19 vaccine or a placebo. The rearrangement joins TRBV5-8 to TRBJ2-3; 9 nucleotides agree with TRBD1. Sequencing used peripheral blood, obtained in a trial of Ad26.COV2.S vaccine versus placebo. The CDR3 DNA reads TGTGCCAGCAGCTTGTGGCCGGGACAGGGAGTCTTCGGCACAGATACGCAGTATTTT. Protein sequence: CASSLWPGQGVFGTDTQYF.